This TCR beta chain was observed in a study of vaccination effects on CD4 cells after COVID-19. Study-wide background: Cultures used 2.1 million or so PBMC per well, 9 to 10 IU/ml IL-2 and about 10 ug/ml peptides.

The data were produced by immunoSEQ multiplex PCR, yet TCRdb's version contains in-frame clones alone and is incomplete. Of about 46,000 clones listed, around 76% were seen once; the top ten hold just over 8.5%. A note on this clone: Its antigen is as yet unknown.

Study-wide findings and caveats: For convalescents, most of the spike-reactive clones seen post-vaccine were new vaccine-induced clones.

The culture ran for roughly 10 days before CD4+ T cells were isolated. It was between March and December 2020 that the person had a SARS-CoV-2 infection confirmed by PCR. Half-medium exchanges with IL-2 medium took place on days 3 and 7. The origin of this receptor is a human donor who had a prior SARS-CoV-2 infection. This material consisted of CD4+ T cells from PBMCs cultured without peptide, taken before COVID-19 vaccination.

Here the CDR3 DNA reads TGTGCCAGCAGCTTAGGCGGGGGGGCTGGAGATACGCAGTATTTT. As protein: CASSLGGGAGDTQYF. V is TRBV11-3 and J is TRBJ2-3; 9 bases line up with TRBD2. The V and J ends lost 1 base and 5 bases, in that order; junction bases with no gene match: 4. This CDR3 region has 15 residues. Germline assignment: CDR1 SGHNT and CDR2 YENEEA.